The present entry profiles one TCR beta chain with its context. Its antigen remains unknown. The sample originates from a study of glioma-infiltrating T cells after dendritic cell vaccination. General study findings and limits: Estimated pretreatment TIL content predicted outcome after dendritic cell vaccination.

Libraries were prepared by immunoSEQ multiplex PCR; TCRdb keeps only in-frame clonotypes and omits some of them. In the table there are about 90,000 clones, roughly four fifths of which are singletons. Time point defined: after dendritic cell vaccination, including at tumor progression/relapse. Sequencing used blood, obtained after dendritic cell vaccination. This clonotype originated in a human donor with glioblastoma.

CDR3 protein: CASSWGTGVNTEAFF. CDR3 nucleotides: TGTGCCAGCAGCTGGGGGACAGGGGTGAACACTGAAGCTTTCTTT. The chain joins TRBV7-8 to TRBJ1-1; 10 nucleotides align to TRBD1. V lost 4 bases to trimming and J lost 0 bases; unmatched junction nucleotides: 2. This CDR3 is built from 15 residues. Germline V gene data show CDR1 as SGHVS and CDR2 as FQNEAQ.